This entry lists 15 T cell receptor beta chains sequenced from one sample in a study of cytomegalovirus exposure and HLA in healthy donors. Amplification used 60 Vbeta primers and 13 Jbeta primers. Method: immunoSEQ multiplex PCR; TCRdb's copy keeps in-frame clones and lacks some. Of 140,000 or so clones in the sample, about 84% are singletons; the top ten hold approximately 3.6%. Material for sequencing was PBMCs. The receptors stem from a male donor in good health and CMV-seronegative.

V and J are TRBV4-2 and TRBJ2-7, with D possibly TRBD1 on 7 matching bases. This CDR3 region has 15 residues. Germline CDR1 LGHNA, CDR2 YNFKEQ. The V end was cut by 1 base, the J end by 3 bases, with 13 bases between. As DNA, the CDR3 is TGTGCCAGCAGCCAAGTTCAGGGGGAGGACTACGAGCAGTACTTC. It codes for CASSQVQGEDYEQYF.

The V and J genes are TRBV15 and TRBJ2-7, with D possibly TRBD1 on 6 matching bases. Germline lookup yields CDR1 LNHNV and CDR2 YYDKDF (reference sequence). This CDR3 has 16 amino acids. Trimming removed 5 bases from V and 0 bases from J, with 17 bases in between. CDR3 residues: CATSLGRDTLSYEQYF. The CDR3 bases are TGTGCCACCAGCCTTGGCCGGGACACCCTCTCCTACGAGCAGTACTTC.

This chain links TRBV6-1 with TRBJ2-5, with D possibly TRBD1 on 5 matching bases. The CDR3 is made up of 15 amino acids. The V end was cut by 6 bases, the J end by 5 bases, with 19 bases between. Germline V gene lookup returns CDR1 MNHNS and CDR2 SASEGT. In nucleotides, the CDR3 is TGTGCCAGCAGCACCCAGAGCAGGGTGCTGGAGACCCAGTACTTC. It yields the protein CASSTQSRVLETQYF.

CDR3 protein: CASSQRTFETEAFF. In nucleotides, the CDR3 is TGTGCCAGCAGCCAAAGGACTTTTGAGACTGAAGCTTTCTTT. J is TRBJ1-1 and V is TRBV14; D ambiguous. The CDR3 length is 14 residues. Between the trimmed V and J ends, which lost 2 bases and 5 bases, there was a span of 12 bases. Germline loops: CDR1 SGHDN, CDR2 FVKESK. Using reference TRBV14 and TRBJ1-1 for the parts outside the CDR3, the full variable domain is EAGVTQFPSHSVIEKGQTVTLRCDPISGHDNLYWYRRVMGKEIKFLLHFVKESKQDESGMPNNRFLAERTGGTYSTLKVQPAELEDSGVYFCASSQRTFETEAFFGQGTRLTVV.

CDR3 in DNA: TGTGCCACCAACACAGGGGACACTGAAGCTTTCTTT. This translates into CATNTGDTEAFF. V and J are TRBV15 and TRBJ1-1, with TRBD1 identical over 7 bases. The germline V gene encodes CDR1 LNHNV and CDR2 YYDKDF (reference sequence). V dropped 7 bases and J dropped 3; count of bases not matched to a gene: 2. CDR3 size: 12 residues. The full variable domain, with the rest looked up from reference TRBV15 and TRBJ1-1, is DAMVIQNPRYQVTQFGKPVTLSCSQTLNHNVMYWYQQKSSQAPKLLFHYYDKDFNNEADTPDNFQSRRPNTSFCFLDIRSPGLGDTAMYLCATNTGDTEAFFGQGTRLTVV.

V is TRBV6-5 and J is TRBJ1-5, with 9 bases lining up with TRBD1. Germline CDR1 is MNHEY and CDR2 is SVGAGI. This CDR3 spans 14 amino acids. After removal of 4 bases from V and 4 bases from J, the junction contained 2 bases not matched to a gene. For the CDR3, the DNA is TGTGCCAGCAGTTGGACAGGGGAAAATCAGCCCCAGCATTTT. This translates into CASSWTGENQPQHF.

The chain employs TRBV5-1 and TRBJ2-2; TRBD1 agrees at 8 bases. This CDR3 spans 16 amino acids. Germline-derived CDR1 and CDR2 are SGHRS and YFSETQ. With 2 bases clipped from V and 4 bases from J, the junction kept 7 bases outside the gene matches. CDR3 protein: CASSFGGQGGTGELFF. The CDR3 DNA follows: TGCGCCAGCAGCTTTGGTGGACAGGGCGGCACCGGGGAGCTGTTTTTT.

V gene TRBV29-1 combines with J gene TRBJ2-5; D uncertain. The CDR3 runs 12 residues. Germline V gives CDR1 SQVTM, CDR2 ANQGSEA. V was shortened by 5 bases and J by 2 bases, with 9 bases between the two germline ends. The CDR3 sequence is CSVFSVQETQYF. As DNA, the CDR3 is TGCAGCGTTTTTTCAGTTCAAGAGACCCAGTACTTC. The variable domain in full, completed from reference TRBV29-1 and TRBJ2-5, reads SAVISQKPSRDICQRGTSLTIQCQVDSQVTMMFWYRQQPGQSLTLIATANQGSEATYESGFVIDKFPISRPNLTFSTLTVSNMSPEDSSIYLCSVFSVQETQYFGPGTRLLVL.

The V gene is TRBV2, the J gene TRBJ2-3; 11 bases map to TRBD2. The V gene end was trimmed by 5 bases and the J gene end by 5 bases; junction bases not matched to a gene: 12. CDR3 length equals 17 residues. CDR1 is SNHLY, CDR2 FYNNEI, per germline. Here the CDR3 reads CASSLARLAGSQDTQYF. In nucleotides, the CDR3 is TGTGCCAGCAGTCTCGCCCGACTAGCGGGGTCACAAGATACGCAGTATTTT. Full variable domain (outside the CDR3, taken from reference TRBV2 and TRBJ2-3): EPEVTQTPSHQVTQMGQEVILRCVPISNHLYFYWYRQILGQKVEFLVSFYNNEISEKSEIFDDQFSVERPDGSNFTLKIRSTKLEDSAMYFCASSLARLAGSQDTQYFGPGTRLTVL.

This clone was detected only a few times. The chain recombines TRBV6-6 with TRBJ1-2, with D unclear. V was shortened by 0 bases and J by 2 bases, with 7 bases between the two germline ends. In germline, CDR1 is MNHNY, CDR2 SVGAGI (reference sequence). The CDR3 loop spans 14 amino acids. The CDR3 loop is CASSYSGRNYGYTF. The CDR3 DNA reads as TGTGCCAGCAGTTACTCGGGCAGAAACTATGGCTACACCTTC.

V and J are TRBV9 and TRBJ2-2; TRBD2 might be the D (7 bases). V lost 0 bases to trimming and J lost 3 bases, with 9 bases between them. CDR1 and CDR2 (germline): SGDLS, YYNGEE. The CDR3 has 15 residues. Here the CDR3 DNA reads TGTGCCAGCAGCGTAGGGGGGGGGCACACCGGGGAGCTGTTTTTT. Protein: CASSVGGGHTGELFF.

The chain recombines TRBV2 with TRBJ1-2; possible D gene TRBD1, 6 bases. Germline values: CDR1 SNHLY, CDR2 FYNNEI. This CDR3 has 16 residues. Trimming shortened V by 7 bases and J by 3 bases, and 21 bases separated the two germline ends. CDR3 amino acids: CASTNPGDGSDYGYTF. DNA for the CDR3: TGTGCCAGCACCAACCCAGGGGACGGATCGGACTATGGCTACACCTTC.

V gene TRBV7-9 combines with J gene TRBJ1-2; D may be TRBD1 (6 bases). The CDR3 runs to 15 residues. Trimming took 5 bases from V and 0 from J, leaving 13 bases between them. Germline-derived CDR1 and CDR2 are SEHNR and FQNEAQ (reference sequence). In DNA, the CDR3 is TGTGCCAGCAGCCCACGACAGGCTACTAACTATGGCTACACCTTC. Translating gives CASSPRQATNYGYTF.

This chain connects TRBV6-1 to TRBJ2-1; 8 bases are shared with TRBD1. The germline V gene has CDR1 MNHNS and CDR2 SASEGT. The CDR3 has 13 residues. V shed 4 bases, J shed 5 bases, and the junction held 1 base outside the gene matches. The CDR3 loop reads CASSGTGNNEQFF. In DNA form, the CDR3 reads TGTGCCAGCAGTGGGACAGGGAACAATGAGCAGTTCTTC.

The V gene is TRBV11-2, the J gene TRBJ2-3, with 7 bases that match TRBD2. The CDR3 totals 15 residues. Germline V lookup: CDR1 SGHAT, CDR2 FQNNGV. The V and J ends lost 4 bases and 3 bases, in that order; junction bases with no gene match: 7. For the CDR3, the DNA is TGTGCCAGCAGCTGGACTAGTAGTGGTACAGATACGCAGTATTTT. Amino acid sequence: CASSWTSSGTDTQYF.